The 23 T cell receptor beta chains in this list originate from one sample, sequenced in a study of molecular identifiers for immune sequencing clone quantification. TCRdb passed the PCR reads through MiXCR, listing each CDR3 protein once. The sample includes under 600,000 distinct CDR3 sequences, around a fifth of them seen just once. The sequenced sample was naive CD8+ T cells from blood, with Jurkat cell RNA spiked in. The sample's subset: FACS-sorted CD8+CD4-CCR7+CD45RA+ naive T cells. The receptor set was obtained from a human donor in good health. Some libraries in this study had Jurkat cell RNA spiked in.

The rearrangement links TRBV6-6 to TRBJ1-4; 9 positions agree with TRBD1. The junction had 4 bases not matched to a gene; V was cut back by 6 bases and J by 5 bases. This CDR3 region has 14 residues. Germline CDR1 reads MNHNY; CDR2 reads SVGAGI (reference sequence). The CDR3: CASSRTGVNEKLFF. The CDR3 nucleotides read TGTGCCAGCAGCCGGACAGGGGTGAATGAAAAACTGTTTTTT.

This clonotype has just a few counts. This chain connects TRBV19 to TRBJ1-1; TRBD1 matches 7 bases. With 8 bases clipped from V and 1 base from J, the junction kept 13 bases outside the gene matches. The CDR3 loop spans 16 amino acids. Germline V gene sequence: CDR1 LNHDA, CDR2 SQIVND (reference sequence). The CDR3 is CASEAGTAIRNTEAFF. The CDR3 region has the DNA TGTGCCAGTGAGGCCGGGACAGCAATTAGGAACACTGAAGCTTTCTTT.

J is TRBJ1-1 and V is TRBV2; tentative D call: TRBD1 (6 bases). The V gene's germline CDR1 is SNHLY and CDR2 FYNNEI. V was cut by 10 bases and J by 4 bases, with 10 bases left in between. This CDR3 region has 11 residues. This CDR3 is CATQGVTEAFF. CDR3 nucleotides: TGTGCCACACAGGGCGTCACTGAAGCTTTCTTT.

The genes are TRBV5-1 and TRBJ1-1; 10 bases are a match to TRBD1. In germline, CDR1 is SGHRS, CDR2 YFSETQ. The trim removed 6 bases at V and 6 bases at J, leaving 5 bases unmatched. This CDR3 is built from 13 residues. The DNA for the CDR3 is TGCGCCAGCACCGGACAGGGGGGATCTGAAGCTTTCTTT. This encodes CASTGQGGSEAFF.

Points on this clonotype: One junction end disagrees with the germline gene, perhaps due to a read error. The chain combines TRBV7-9 with TRBJ2-2; weak D call: TRBD1 (7 bases). CDR1 is SEHNR and CDR2 is FQNEAQ in the germline V gene (reference sequence). The CDR3 totals 15 residues. CDR3 protein: CASSLEGASTGGLFF. The CDR3 coding sequence is TGTGCCAGCAGCTTAGAGGGGGCGAGCACCGGGGGGCTGTTTTTT.

The chain joins TRBV7-9 to TRBJ2-3; maybe TRBD1 (6 bases). CDR3 size: 15 residues. V was shortened by 5 bases and J by 2 bases, with 14 bases between the two germline ends. Germline V CDR1 and CDR2: SEHNR, FQNEAQ (reference sequence). The chain's CDR3 is CASSPLGQLTDTQYF. CDR3 nucleotides: TGTGCCAGCAGCCCTCTCGGACAGCTCACAGATACGCAGTATTTT.

The chain links TRBV29-1 to TRBJ2-5; TRBD1 might be the D (5 bases). The V gene lost 6 bases and the J gene lost 6 bases, with 8 bases spanning the gap. The CDR3 is 10 residues long. Germline-derived CDR1 and CDR2 are SQVTM and ANQGSEA. CDR3 coding DNA: TGCAGCGTCCTGGGGCAGACCCAGTACTTC. Translated: CSVLGQTQYF. The full variable domain, rest sourced from reference TRBV29-1 and TRBJ2-5, is SAVISQKPSRDICQRGTSLTIQCQVDSQVTMMFWYRQQPGQSLTLIATANQGSEATYESGFVIDKFPISRPNLTFSTLTVSNMSPEDSSIYLCSVLGQTQYFGPGTRLLVL.

There are many counts of this clonotype. This chain connects TRBV2 to TRBJ2-3; TRBD2 matches at 9 bases. J lost 3 bases, V lost 7 bases, and 8 bases had no gene match. In germline, CDR1 is SNHLY, CDR2 FYNNEI. There are 15 residues in the CDR3. The CDR3 nucleotides read TGTGCCAGCACTACCGGGACTAGCAGAACAGATACGCAGTATTTT. Encoded protein: CASTTGTSRTDTQYF.

This clonotype was seen more than once but under ten times. The chain carries TRBV27 and TRBJ2-6; D might be TRBD1 (5 bases). Trimming shortened V by 6 bases and J by 0 bases, and 9 bases separated the two germline ends. The CDR3 contains 15 residues. Germline V gene sequence: CDR1 MNHEY, CDR2 SMNVEV (reference sequence). The CDR3 spells CASRTGTSGANVLTF. The CDR3 nucleotides are TGTGCCAGCAGAACAGGTACCTCTGGGGCCAACGTCCTGACTTTC.

This clonotype appeared a few times. The rearrangement joins TRBV9 to TRBJ1-4; TRBD1 matches 10 bases. CDR1 and CDR2 from the germline V gene are SGDLS and YYNGEE. The CDR3 covers 17 residues. The V gene end was trimmed by 0 bases and the J gene end by 4 bases; junction bases not matched to a gene: 6. CDR3 DNA: TGTGCCAGCAGCGTAGAGGGGGGACAGGGGTATAATGAAAAACTGTTTTTT. Protein product: CASSVEGGQGYNEKLFF.

The sample holds many counts of this clonotype. The chain carries TRBV27 and TRBJ2-1, with 11 bases that match TRBD2. The CDR3 is made up of 15 amino acids. Germline CDR1 and CDR2: MNHEY and SMNVEV (reference sequence). J was trimmed by 8 bases and V by 3 bases; bases with no gene match: 6. The CDR3 bases are TGTGCCAGCAGTTTTGTGTTAGCGGGGGGGCATGAGCAGTTCTTC. Its translation is CASSFVLAGGHEQFF.

This clonotype was counted many times. The genes are TRBV29-1 and TRBJ2-3; 8 bases match TRBD2. Unmatched junction bases numbered 9, after V lost 0 bases and J lost 4 bases. The germline gives CDR1 SQVTM, CDR2 ANQGSEA. The CDR3 spans 16 residues. The CDR3 reads CSVEERLAGRADTQYF. In DNA, the CDR3 is TGCAGCGTTGAAGAAAGGCTAGCGGGTAGGGCAGATACGCAGTATTTT.

The gene calls are TRBV6-6 and TRBJ1-2, with 9 bases matching TRBD1. Germline V lookup: CDR1 MNHNY, CDR2 SVGAGI (reference sequence). The CDR3 length is 15 residues. The trim removed 7 bases at V and 8 bases at J, leaving 14 bases unmatched. The CDR3 DNA reads as TGTGCCAGCACCTTGGGGACAGGGTGGACGGAAGGCTACACCTTC. It yields the protein CASTLGTGWTEGYTF.

This clonotype was counted ten times or more. V and J are TRBV12-3 or TRBV12-4 and TRBJ2-7, with a possible D match to TRBD2 (6 bases). This CDR3 is 14 amino acids long. V was pared by 8 bases and J by 2 bases, with 16 bases between. The CDR3 DNA is TGTGCCAGCTCACCAGCCGGGGGACCCTACGAGCAGTACTTC. This translates into CASSPAGGPYEQYF.

V is TRBV7-6 and J is TRBJ1-4; D is perhaps TRBD1 (5 bases). Germline CDR1 and CDR2: SGHVS and FNYEAQ. The V gene lost 5 bases and the J gene lost 1 base, with 14 bases spanning the gap. The CDR3 is made up of 16 amino acids. Here the CDR3 reads CASSEFGAQTNEKLFF. CDR3 DNA: TGTGCCAGCAGCGAATTCGGGGCCCAAACTAATGAAAAACTGTTTTTT.

In its sample, this clonotype was seen many times. This sequence joins TRBV5-6 and TRBJ2-7; tentatively, D is TRBD1 (6 bases). Per the germline V gene, CDR1 is SGHDT and CDR2 is YYEEEE. The CDR3 runs to 16 residues. V was cut by 0 bases and J by 3 bases, with 16 bases left in between. CDR3 region: CASSLAGQQSRYEQYF. The CDR3 DNA follows: TGTGCCAGCAGCTTGGCGGGACAACAAAGTCGCTACGAGCAGTACTTC.

This clonotype was counted a few times. The chain employs TRBV20-1 and TRBJ2-3; D gene unclear. The V gene lost 6 bases and the J gene lost 1 base, with 11 bases spanning the gap. This CDR3 contains 13 residues. Per germline, CDR1 DFQATT and CDR2 SNEGSKA (reference sequence). The CDR3 here is CSAEDLRTDTQYF. CDR3 DNA sequence: TGCAGTGCCGAAGACTTGCGCACAGATACGCAGTATTTT.

Ten or more counts support this clonotype. The CDR3 bases are TGCAGTGCTAGCAGAACTGGGGCGTGGGGGGACACAGATACGCAGTATTTT. Its translation: CSASRTGAWGDTDTQYF. The rearrangement uses TRBV20-1 and TRBJ2-3, with D perhaps matching TRBD2 (6 bases). V dropped 3 bases and J dropped 2 bases, with 21 bases sitting between them. CDR3 length: 17 residues. The germline gives CDR1 DFQATT, CDR2 SNEGSKA (reference sequence).

Regarding this clonotype: An end of the junction differs from the germline gene, which may be a read error. V is TRBV11-2 and J is TRBJ1-3; no clear D gene. CDR1 and CDR2 from the germline V gene are SGHAT and FQNNGV. The CDR3 length is 14 residues. CDR3 sequence reads: CVSSRGRLGNTIYF. The CDR3 coding sequence is TGTGTCAGCAGCCGCGGACGGCTCGGAAACACCATATATTTT.

This clonotype was counted many times. V and J are TRBV7-6 and TRBJ2-5; D gene unclear. The CDR3 loop spans 15 amino acids. V was shortened by 8 bases and J by 2 bases, with 18 bases between the two germline ends. Germline-derived CDR1 and CDR2 are SGHVS and FNYEAQ. CDR3 coding DNA: TGTGCCAGCGCCCCCCGGCAGGCGTTACAAGAGACCCAGTACTTC. Protein product: CASAPRQALQETQYF.

This clonotype was found many times. The rearrangement links TRBV4-1 to TRBJ2-7; D remains ambiguous. V was trimmed by 2 bases and J by 5 bases, leaving 10 bases between them. CDR3 length equals 13 residues. Germline values: CDR1 MGHRA, CDR2 YSYEKL. CDR3 bases: TGCGCCAGCAGCCAATCCCCTCTTGACGAGCAGTACTTC. It specifies CASSQSPLDEQYF.

In this sample, this clonotype turned up a few times. The chain has TRBV18 and TRBJ2-3; 10 nucleotides agree with TRBD1. This CDR3 spans 18 amino acids. Germline assignment: CDR1 KGHSH and CDR2 LQKENI. After removal of 5 bases from V and 1 base from J, the junction contained 12 bases not matched to a gene. The CDR3 reads CASSTQGTGESGTDTQYF. The CDR3 DNA is TGTGCCAGCTCAACCCAAGGGACAGGGGAGAGTGGCACAGATACGCAGTATTTT. Using reference TRBV18 and TRBJ2-3 for the parts outside the CDR3, the full variable domain is NAGVMQNPRHLVRRRGQEARLRCSPMKGHSHVYWYRQLPEEGLKFMVYLQKENIIDESGMPKERFSAEFPKEGPSILRIQQVVRGDSAAYFCASSTQGTGESGTDTQYFGPGTRLTVL.

The rearrangement links TRBV5-6 to TRBJ1-2; a possible D gene is TRBD1 (6 bases). The CDR3 runs 16 residues. The V end was cut by 3 bases, the J end by 1 base, with 16 bases between. CDR1 is SGHDT, CDR2 YYEEEE, per germline. CDR3 protein: CASSSQTGPYNYGYTF. The CDR3 nucleotides read TGTGCCAGCAGCTCCCAGACAGGACCTTATAACTATGGCTACACCTTC.